These 26 T cell receptor beta chains came from one sample sequenced in a study of blood T cell repertoires in COVID-19. Data came from immunoSEQ multiplex PCR; TCRdb stores just in-frame clones and leaves some out. The sample has under 300,000 clones, roughly 85% seen once. Sequenced: peripheral blood. The receptors derive from a woman aged 45-60 years who had recovered from COVID-19.

The chain uses TRBV6-1 and TRBJ2-3, with D possibly matching TRBD2 (5 bases). V was clipped by 3 bases and J by 8 bases, with 6 bases between them. Germline CDR1 and CDR2: MNHNS and SASEGT. This CDR3 comprises 11 residues. The CDR3 bases are TGTGCCAGCAGTGATAGCGTTACGCAGTATTTT. Its protein is CASSDSVTQYF.

CDR3 loop: CASSTRDRGLLGYTF. The CDR3, as DNA: TGTGCCAGCAGCACGAGGGACAGGGGTCTCCTTGGCTACACCTTC. V gene TRBV7-8 combines with J gene TRBJ1-2, with 10 bases fitting TRBD1. Germline V gene lookup returns CDR1 SGHVS and CDR2 FQNEAQ. This CDR3 spans 15 amino acids. The V segment lost 5 bases and the J segment 7 bases; nucleotides outside the gene matches: 10. The full variable domain, in which reference TRBV7-8 and TRBJ1-2 provide the parts outside the CDR3, is GAGVSQSPRYKVAKRGQDVALRCDPISGHVSLFWYQQALGQGPEFLTYFQNEAQLDKSGLPSDRFFAERPEGSVSTLKIQRTQQEDSAVYLCASSTRDRGLLGYTFGSGTRLTVV.

This rearrangement joins TRBV7-9 to TRBJ2-1; TRBD2 matches at 7 bases. The germline V gene encodes CDR1 SEHNR and CDR2 FQNEAQ (reference sequence). The CDR3 has 12 residues. This CDR3 reads CAREGTSGEQFF. As DNA, the CDR3 is TGTGCTAGGGAGGGGACCTCGGGGGAGCAGTTCTTC. The full variable domain, its missing parts supplied by reference TRBV7-9 and TRBJ2-1, is DTGVSQNPRHKITKRGQNVTFRCDPISEHNRLYWYRQTLGQGPEFLTYFQNEAQLEKSRLLSDRFSAERPKGSFSTLEIQRTEQGDSAMYLCAREGTSGEQFFGPGTRLTVL.

The chain joins TRBV10-3 to TRBJ2-3; 10 bases agree with TRBD1. The CDR3 extends over 15 amino acids. Germline trimming cut 2 bases from V and 2 bases from J; bases unmatched to any gene: 1. Germline assignment: CDR1 ENHRY and CDR2 SYGVKD. CDR3 region: CAISEGTGDTDTQYF. DNA for the CDR3: TGTGCCATCAGTGAGGGGACAGGGGACACAGATACGCAGTATTTT.

On this clone itself: The junction does not match germline at one end; this may be a read error. The V and J genes are TRBV27 and TRBJ1-1, with D possibly matching TRBD1 (5 bases). Per germline, CDR1 MNHEY and CDR2 SMNVEV (reference sequence). This CDR3 is built from 15 residues. The CDR3 sequence: CASSKVEGVYTEALF. CDR3 DNA: TGTGCCAGCAGTAAAGTAGAAGGGGTGTACACTGAAGCTCTCTTT.

This clone was seen a single time. The V gene is TRBV5-1, the J gene TRBJ2-5; 7 positions match TRBD1. V lost 3 bases, J lost 5 bases, and 7 bases stayed unmatched. Germline V lookup: CDR1 SGHRS, CDR2 YFSETQ. This CDR3 region has 14 residues. CDR3: CASSYPGGQETQYF. The CDR3 region has the DNA TGCGCCAGCAGCTACCCAGGGGGTCAGGAGACCCAGTACTTC.

J is TRBJ2-7 and V is TRBV6-2 or TRBV6-3; D call uncertain. The germline V and J ends were trimmed by 2 bases and 3 bases, with 14 bases remaining between them. CDR1 and CDR2 (germline): MNHEY, SVGEGT. The CDR3 runs 15 residues. CDR3 loop: CASSYGPPSVYEQYF. For the CDR3, the DNA is TGTGCCAGCAGTTACGGGCCGCCCTCGGTCTACGAGCAGTACTTC.

This chain links TRBV5-4 with TRBJ2-6, with TRBD1 as a possible D gene (5 bases). The V and J ends lost 5 bases and 4 bases respectively, with 16 bases between them. The CDR3 covers 16 residues. Germline CDR1 and CDR2: SGHNT and YYREEE (reference sequence). CDR3 loop: CASRPQAMAGANVLTF. CDR3 bases: TGTGCCAGCAGGCCACAGGCGATGGCAGGGGCCAACGTCCTGACTTTC.

There are a few counts of this clone. This chain connects TRBV4-2 to TRBJ2-2, with 7 bases fitting TRBD2. This CDR3 has 16 amino acids. V lost 2 bases to trimming and J lost 4 bases; unmatched junction nucleotides: 7. The germline gives CDR1 LGHNA, CDR2 YNFKEQ. The CDR3 loop is CASSQSQGGSTGELFF. Written as DNA, the CDR3 is TGTGCCAGCAGCCAAAGTCAGGGCGGGAGCACCGGGGAGCTGTTTTTT.

The chain carries TRBV18 and TRBJ2-2; tentative D call: TRBD2 (6 bases). CDR3 length: 17 residues. Trimming removed 2 bases at V and 0 bases at J, with 13 bases between. Germline loops: CDR1 KGHSH, CDR2 LQKENI. CDR3 protein: CASSPTSGSSNTGELFF. The CDR3 region has the DNA TGTGCCAGCTCACCAACCTCCGGGAGCTCGAACACCGGGGAGCTGTTTTTT. The full variable domain, completed using reference TRBV18 and TRBJ2-2, is NAGVMQNPRHLVRRRGQEARLRCSPMKGHSHVYWYRQLPEEGLKFMVYLQKENIIDESGMPKERFSAEFPKEGPSILRIQQVVRGDSAAYFCASSPTSGSSNTGELFFGEGSRLTVL.

This rearrangement joins TRBV5-1 to TRBJ2-3; 10 bases are a match to TRBD2. Trimming at V came to 1 base and at J to 4 bases, leaving 6 bases not matched to a gene. The V gene's germline CDR1 is SGHRS and CDR2 YFSETQ. The CDR3 totals 16 residues. CDR3 residues: CASSLSAGGPADTQYF. CDR3 nucleotides: TGCGCCAGCAGCTTGTCAGCGGGGGGGCCCGCAGATACGCAGTATTTT.

The CDR3 protein is CASSIQGETQYF. The CDR3 DNA sequence: TGTGCCAGTAGTATCCAGGGAGAGACCCAGTACTTC. The chain links TRBV19 to TRBJ2-5, with D possibly matching TRBD1 (5 bases). The germline CDR1 and CDR2 sequences are LNHDA and SQIVND (reference sequence). The CDR3 has 12 residues. The V end was cut by 3 bases, the J end by 4 bases, with 6 bases between.

The V and J genes are TRBV21-1 and TRBJ2-2; the listed D gene, TRBD1, was not tested against the DNA. TRBV21-1 is assigned pseudogene status. The CDR3 loop spans 17 amino acids. The CDR3 DNA reads as TGTGCCAGCAGCAAGGGGCAGGCTCCATCGAACACCGGGGAGCTGTTTTTT. This sequence encodes CASSKGQAPSNTGELFF.

The chain couples TRBV7-9 to TRBJ2-3, with D possibly TRBD1 on 6 matching bases. CDR3 length: 16 residues. Trimming shortened V by 5 bases and J by 6 bases, and 21 bases separated the two germline ends. Germline assignment: CDR1 SEHNR and CDR2 FQNEAQ (reference sequence). The CDR3 loop reads CASSRPIDRHEDTQYF. The CDR3 bases are TGTGCCAGCAGCCGGCCAATCGACAGGCATGAGGATACGCAGTATTTT.

The chain joins TRBV24-1 to TRBJ2-3, with D perhaps TRBD1 (6 bases). The length of the CDR3 is 15 residues. Trimming shortened V by 9 bases and J by 0 bases, and 15 bases separated the two germline ends. Germline CDR1 KGHDR, CDR2 SFDVKD. The CDR3 reads CATGPAGVSTDTQYF. The DNA of the CDR3 is TGTGCCACCGGCCCCGCAGGGGTAAGCACAGATACGCAGTATTTT.

Only one count was recorded for this clone. The chain links TRBV6-5 to TRBJ1-6, with 8 bases lining up with TRBD1. J gave up 9 bases and V 0 bases, and 7 bases lay outside the gene matches. This CDR3 spans 16 amino acids. Germline CDR1 and CDR2: MNHEY and SVGAGI. The CDR3 loop is CASSYSTGQGGSPLHF. The CDR3 DNA is TGTGCCAGCAGTTACTCGACAGGACAGGGTGGTTCACCCCTCCACTTT.

The chain carries TRBV5-1 and TRBJ2-3, with 11 bases identical to TRBD2. CDR1 and CDR2 (germline): SGHRS, YFSETQ. This CDR3 is 18 amino acids long. J lost 1 base, V lost 0 bases, and 7 bases had no gene match. The CDR3 sequence is CASSLAPLAGARTDTQYF. DNA of the CDR3: TGCGCCAGCAGCTTGGCACCACTAGCGGGGGCCCGCACAGATACGCAGTATTTT.

The chain combines TRBV4-2 with TRBJ1-6, with D perhaps matching TRBD1 (5 bases). Looked up from germline, CDR1 is LGHNA and CDR2 is YNFKEQ. The ends were cut back, 0 bases at V and 9 bases at J, with 12 bases in the middle. The CDR3 is 15 residues long. The chain's CDR3 is CASSQDPRVTSPLHF. CDR3 sequence (DNA): TGTGCCAGCAGCCAAGACCCCAGGGTTACTTCACCCCTCCACTTT.

The chain recombines TRBV5-1 with TRBJ1-6; 9 nucleotides match TRBD1. This CDR3 region has 14 residues. V was clipped by 0 bases and J by 10 bases; unmatched bases: 2. CDR1 and CDR2 (germline): SGHRS, YFSETQ. CDR3 sequence (DNA): TGCGCCAGCAGCTTGGGACAGGGGGTATCACCCCTCCACTTT. It encodes CASSLGQGVSPLHF.

The count of this clone is one. This chain uses TRBV4-1 with TRBJ2-1, with D possibly matching TRBD2 (6 bases). This CDR3 is 16 amino acids long. CDR1 is MGHRA and CDR2 is YSYEKL in the germline V gene. The V gene lost 4 bases and the J gene lost 5 bases, with 18 bases spanning the gap. The CDR3, as DNA: TGCGCCAGCAGCCTGCAGTTCGATGCGGGGCACAATGAGCAGTTCTTC. This gives the protein CASSLQFDAGHNEQFF.

The V and J genes are TRBV2 and TRBJ2-3, with TRBD1 identical over 7 bases. The CDR3 sequence is 12 residues long. The V and J ends lost 7 bases and 14 bases, in that order; junction bases with no gene match: 12. Germline CDR1 and CDR2: SNHLY and FYNNEI. As DNA, the CDR3 is TGTGCCAGCACTTCGAGGGGGACAGAGTGGTATTTT. As protein: CASTSRGTEWYF.

The chain employs TRBV9 and TRBJ2-2; D may be TRBD2 (5 bases). The V end lost 0 bases, the J end lost 0 bases, and 6 bases lay between the germline ends. CDR1 and CDR2 from the germline V gene are SGDLS and YYNGEE. CDR3 size: 15 residues. The CDR3 protein is CASSVGGSNTGELFF. The CDR3 DNA reads as TGTGCCAGCAGCGTAGGCGGGTCGAACACCGGGGAGCTGTTTTTT. Filled out from reference TRBV9 and TRBJ2-2, the complete variable domain reads DSGVTQTPKHLITATGQRVTLRCSPRSGDLSVYWYQQSLDQGLQFLIQYYNGEERAKGNILERFSAQQFPDLHSELNLSSLELGDSALYFCASSVGGSNTGELFFGEGSRLTVL.

This clone was counted between two and nine times. The rearrangement uses TRBV6-5 and TRBJ1-5, with 8 bases fitting TRBD1. In germline, CDR1 is MNHEY, CDR2 SVGAGI. CDR3 length: 15 residues. The V and J ends lost 5 bases and 6 bases, in that order; junction bases with no gene match: 9. This CDR3 is CASSNGQGAGQPQHF. CDR3 sequence (DNA): TGTGCCAGCAGTAATGGGCAGGGGGCCGGTCAGCCCCAGCATTTT.

V and J are TRBV27 and TRBJ2-1; 9 bases match TRBD1. The CDR3 totals 16 residues. CDR1 is MNHEY, CDR2 SMNVEV, per germline (reference sequence). The V gene end was trimmed by 6 bases and the J gene end by 6 bases; junction bases not matched to a gene: 12. CDR3 protein: CASRQAGTGKFNEQFF. CDR3 nucleotides: TGTGCCAGCAGGCAGGCTGGGACAGGGAAGTTCAATGAGCAGTTCTTC.

This clone was picked up a small number of times. V is TRBV6-5 and J is TRBJ1-3; D may be TRBD1 (5 bases). V gave up 2 bases and J gave up 4 bases, with 9 bases separating them. Germline values: CDR1 MNHEY, CDR2 SVGAGI. The CDR3 extends over 14 amino acids. The CDR3 loop is CASSYDRVGNTIYF. As DNA, the CDR3 is TGTGCCAGCAGTTACGACAGAGTGGGAAACACCATATATTTT.

The chain recombines TRBV28 with TRBJ1-2; tentative D call: TRBD1 (5 bases). Germline V gene lookup returns CDR1 MDHEN and CDR2 SYDVKM. Trimming stripped 5 bases from V and 7 bases from J, with 11 bases between. The CDR3 runs to 12 residues. CDR3 DNA: TGTGCCAGCAGTATATACGGGGGTGGCTACACCTTC. It is translated as CASSIYGGGYTF.